Listed here are 8 T cell receptor beta chains from one sample, sequenced in a study of blood T cell repertoires in COVID-19. Profiling relied on immunoSEQ multiplex PCR, and the TCRdb table lists in-frame clones only, not all of them. The sample lists 200,000 to 250,000 clones, about four fifths occurring once. Material: peripheral blood. These receptors all come from a man older than 75 with acute or convalescent COVID-19.

The sample holds a few counts of this clone. V is TRBV5-1 and J is TRBJ1-6; D gene uncertain. V shed 0 bases and J shed 0 bases, with 10 bases lying between them. Germline assignment: CDR1 SGHRS and CDR2 YFSETQ. This CDR3 contains 17 residues. CDR3 sequence: CASSLVSMSSYNSPLHF. Written as DNA, the CDR3 is TGCGCCAGCAGCTTGGTATCTATGAGCTCCTATAATTCACCCCTCCACTTT.

The sample holds one count of this clone. The rearrangement uses TRBV24-1 and TRBJ2-1, with a tentative D call TRBD1 (6 bases). Germline assignment: CDR1 KGHDR and CDR2 SFDVKD. V was pared by 3 bases and J by 5 bases, with 16 bases between. The CDR3 is 16 amino acids. The CDR3, as DNA: TGTGCCACCAGTGATCCTAGGACAGTTCGGGACAATGAGCAGTTCTTC. Its protein product is CATSDPRTVRDNEQFF.

This rearrangement joins TRBV6-5 to TRBJ1-2; D unresolved. The CDR3 consists of 15 residues. Trimming removed 4 bases from V and 4 bases from J, with 16 bases in between. CDR1 is MNHEY, CDR2 SVGAGI, per germline. The CDR3 is CASSSTGRRSYGYTF. Here the CDR3 DNA reads TGTGCCAGCAGTTCCACCGGGCGGAGGAGCTATGGCTACACCTTC.

V gene TRBV6-5 combines with J gene TRBJ1-6; a possible D gene is TRBD1 (5 bases). The germline V and J ends were trimmed by 6 bases and 5 bases, with 11 bases remaining between them. Germline CDR1 is MNHEY and CDR2 is SVGAGI. The length of the CDR3 is 14 residues. CDR3 coding DNA: TGTGCCAGCAGCCCAGGAGGGGATAATTCACCCCTCCACTTT. It is translated as CASSPGGDNSPLHF.

This chain uses TRBV5-1 with TRBJ1-3; 8 bases agree with TRBD1. Germline V lookup: CDR1 SGHRS, CDR2 YFSETQ. J lost 4 bases, V lost 0 bases, and 9 bases had no gene match. The CDR3 totals 17 residues. The CDR3 is CASSLAQMTGVGNTIYF. The CDR3 region has the DNA TGCGCCAGCAGCTTGGCCCAAATGACAGGGGTCGGAAACACCATATATTTT.

The J gene is TRBJ1-2, the V gene TRBV5-4; 10 nucleotides line up with TRBD1. This CDR3 has 14 amino acids. V dropped 3 bases and J dropped 5; count of bases not matched to a gene: 4. CDR1 is SGHNT and CDR2 is YYREEE in the germline V gene (reference sequence). The CDR3 loop reads CASSSRTGGYGYTF. CDR3 bases: TGTGCCAGCAGCTCCCGGACAGGGGGATATGGCTACACCTTC.

This clone has more than one count but fewer than ten. The rearrangement uses TRBV7-3 and TRBJ1-1, with D unresolved. This CDR3 region has 13 residues. Germline V gene sequence: CDR1 SGHTA, CDR2 FQGTGA. V gave up 2 bases and J gave up 5 bases, with 9 bases separating them. The CDR3 loop reads CASSLEVKTEAFF. CDR3 DNA: TGTGCCAGCAGCTTAGAGGTTAAAACTGAAGCTTTCTTT.

The CDR3 is CASRGSRGLDRTFF. The CDR3 DNA follows: TGTGCCAGCAGGGGTTCCAGGGGGTTAGATAGGACTTTCTTT. V and J are TRBV2 and TRBJ1-1; 7 bases map to TRBD1. The V segment lost 6 bases and the J segment 12 bases; nucleotides outside the gene matches: 16. The CDR3 has 14 amino acids. CDR1 is SNHLY and CDR2 is FYNNEI in the germline V gene.